The present TCR beta chain was sequenced within a study of OX40 agonist ivuxolimab in advanced cancers. General notes on the study: Ivuxolimab, which targeted the costimulatory receptor OX40 (CD134), was an agonistic, fully human IgG2 monoclonal antibody. Intravenous ivuxolimab was administered to patients every 2 weeks at six dose levels: 0.01, 0.1, 0.3, 1.5, 3 and 10 mg/kg. Three dose-escalation patients achieved partial responses, one with hepatocellular carcinoma and two with cutaneous melanoma. A male proportion of around 80% and a mean age of around 60 years, ranging from roughly 20 to 80, were recorded for the dose-escalation cohort. Of the roughly 50 dose-escalation patients, hepatocellular carcinoma was present in about 20, melanoma in approximately 15, renal cell carcinoma in 9 and head and neck cancer in 9. The point of sequencing TCRbeta in the periphery was to test whether ivuxolimab changed TCR sequence diversity and drove clonal T-cell expansion. The monotherapy dose-escalation portion (N of about 50 patients) of the phase I ivuxolimab trial is reported in the paper. Patients were allowed to have had prior anti-PD-1, anti-PD-L1 or anti-CTLA-4 therapy, and roughly 40% of the dose-escalation patients had been treated with checkpoint inhibitors. The full study reports these points: Which antigens the clonally expanded peripheral T cells were specific for was not determined. In the 0.1-3.0 mg/kg groups, partial responders had among the lowest normalized peripheral clonal expansion, particularly in CD8+ T cells. After ivuxolimab, CD8+ T cells had more expanded clones than CD4+ T cells on average. Low levels of normalized T-cell clonal expansion were also seen in some nonresponding patients. At doses of 0.1 to 3.0 mg/kg, clonal expansion of both CD4+ and CD8+ blood T cells was observed from baseline to week 6.

Concerning this clone: What antigen it recognizes has not been identified. No clone much larger than this one lies a single base away; base qualities are absent.

Patients with a history of autoimmune disease or receiving systemic immunosuppression were excluded from the trial. In every dose cohort, peripheral blood was drawn for TCR sequencing at baseline, cycle 4 day 1, and cycle 7 day 1. The samples were drawn from a first-in-human, open-label, multicenter phase I dose-escalation trial of ivuxolimab. Adults with locally advanced or metastatic head and neck squamous cell, hepatocellular, melanoma or renal cell carcinoma were enrolled in the trial. CD4+ and CD8+ T cells were sorted separately from peripheral blood before TCR sequencing. CDR1 is given as SEHNR and CDR2 as FQNEAQ, both from the germline V gene (reference sequence). From the cysteine through the phenylalanine, the CDR3 covers 17 amino acids. Only the CDR3 region is kept as DNA, spanning 51 bases read in frame from base 1. Trimming takes 1 base off V and 2 bases off J; junction bases not matched to a gene: 10.

Genomic DNA was isolated from the sorted cells so that the TCRbeta CDR3 region could be sequenced. The immunoSEQ Assay was used for sequencing of TCRbeta CDR3 regions. The clones in this table, taken by TCRdb from immuneACCESS, are in-frame only. Not every clone is retained; where verified, under half of the shortfall comes from an unresolved V gene, and the cause of the rest is unknown. The sample table lists 60,000 or so clones, 94% of them with a count of one. The ten largest account for approximately 19% of the sample. The sequence joins TRBV7-9 to TRBJ1-2; TRBD1 lines up with 7 middle nucleotides. The material was CD4+ or CD8+ T cells sorted from blood, obtained in a trial of the OX40 agonist ivuxolimab. This receptor was taken from an adult with an advanced solid tumor such as melanoma, head and neck, liver or kidney cancer. The encoded CDR3 is CASSLGAGGIGNYGYTF. The sequenced DNA: TGTGCCAGCAGCTTAGGGGCAGGGGGTATCGGGAACTATGGCTACACCTTC.